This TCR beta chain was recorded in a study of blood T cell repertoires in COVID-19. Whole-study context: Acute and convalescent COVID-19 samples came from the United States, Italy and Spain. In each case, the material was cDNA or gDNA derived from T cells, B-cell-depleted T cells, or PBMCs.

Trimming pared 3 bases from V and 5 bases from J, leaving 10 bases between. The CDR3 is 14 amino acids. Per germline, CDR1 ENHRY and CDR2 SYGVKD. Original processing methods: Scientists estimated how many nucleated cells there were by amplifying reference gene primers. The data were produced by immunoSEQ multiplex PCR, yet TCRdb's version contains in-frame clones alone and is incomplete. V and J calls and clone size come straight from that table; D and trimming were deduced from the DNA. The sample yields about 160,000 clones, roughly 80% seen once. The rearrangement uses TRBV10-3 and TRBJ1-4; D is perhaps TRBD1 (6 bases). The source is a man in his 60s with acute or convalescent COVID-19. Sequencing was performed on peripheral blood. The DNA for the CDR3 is TGTGCCATCAGTGATGGGACAAAGAATGAAAAACTGTTTTTT. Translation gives CAISDGTKNEKLFF.